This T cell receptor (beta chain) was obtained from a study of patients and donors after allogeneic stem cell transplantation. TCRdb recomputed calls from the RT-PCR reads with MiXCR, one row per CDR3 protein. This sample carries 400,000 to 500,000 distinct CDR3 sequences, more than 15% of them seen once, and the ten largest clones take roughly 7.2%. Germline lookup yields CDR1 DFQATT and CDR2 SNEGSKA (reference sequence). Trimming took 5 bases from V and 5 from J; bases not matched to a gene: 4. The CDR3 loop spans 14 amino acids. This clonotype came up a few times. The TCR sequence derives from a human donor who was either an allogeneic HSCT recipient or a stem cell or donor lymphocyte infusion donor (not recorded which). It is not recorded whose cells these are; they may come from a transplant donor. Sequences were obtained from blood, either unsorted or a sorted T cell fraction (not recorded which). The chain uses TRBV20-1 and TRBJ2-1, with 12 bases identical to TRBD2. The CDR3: CSALAGGPHNEQFF. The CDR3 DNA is TGCAGTGCTCTAGCGGGGGGGCCCCACAATGAGCAGTTCTTC.